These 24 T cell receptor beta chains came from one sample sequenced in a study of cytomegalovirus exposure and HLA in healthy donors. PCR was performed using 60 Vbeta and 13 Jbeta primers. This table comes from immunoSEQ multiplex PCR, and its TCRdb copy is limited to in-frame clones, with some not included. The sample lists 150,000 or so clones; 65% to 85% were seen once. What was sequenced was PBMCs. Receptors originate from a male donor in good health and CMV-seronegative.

The CDR3 nucleotides read TGTGCCAGCAGTCAAACCGACCCGAGGGAGACCCAGTACTTC. Translating gives CASSQTDPRETQYF. The genes are TRBV28 and TRBJ2-5; D is uncertain. The ends were cut back, 5 bases at V and 5 bases at J, with 15 bases in the middle. CDR3 length: 14 residues. From germline, CDR1 is MDHEN and CDR2 SYDVKM.

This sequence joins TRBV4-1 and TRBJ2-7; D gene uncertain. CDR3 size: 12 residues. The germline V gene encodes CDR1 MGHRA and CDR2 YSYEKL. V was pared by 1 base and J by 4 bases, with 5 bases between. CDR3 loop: CASSQGPYEQYF. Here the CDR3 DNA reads TGCGCCAGCAGCCAAGGGCCATACGAGCAGTACTTC.

CDR3 bases: TGTGCCAGCAGTGTGCGAGGGGAAAAACTGTTTTTT. As protein: CASSVRGEKLFF. The chain joins TRBV25-1 to TRBJ1-4; unclear D gene. Trimming cost V 4 bases and J 8 bases, with 8 bases left between them. CDR3 size: 12 residues. Looked up from germline, CDR1 is MGHDK and CDR2 is SYGVNS.

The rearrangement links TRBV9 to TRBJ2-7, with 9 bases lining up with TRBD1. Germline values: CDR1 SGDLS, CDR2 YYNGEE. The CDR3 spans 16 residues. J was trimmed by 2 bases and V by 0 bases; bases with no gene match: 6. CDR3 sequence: CASSVGGQGGTYEQYF. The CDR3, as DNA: TGTGCCAGCAGCGTAGGGGGACAGGGAGGCACCTACGAGCAGTACTTC.

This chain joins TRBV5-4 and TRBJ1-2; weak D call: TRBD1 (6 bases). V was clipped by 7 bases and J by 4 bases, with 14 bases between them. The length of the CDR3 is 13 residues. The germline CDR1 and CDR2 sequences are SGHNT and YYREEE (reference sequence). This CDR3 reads CASRGGSPYGYTF. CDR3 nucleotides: TGTGCCAGCCGCGGGGGCTCCCCCTATGGCTACACCTTC.

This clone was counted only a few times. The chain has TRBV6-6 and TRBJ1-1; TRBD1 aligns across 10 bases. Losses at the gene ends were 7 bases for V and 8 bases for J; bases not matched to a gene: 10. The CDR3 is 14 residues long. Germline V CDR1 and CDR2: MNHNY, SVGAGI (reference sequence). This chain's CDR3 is CASILRQGAYEAFF. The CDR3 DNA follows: TGTGCCAGCATTCTAAGACAGGGGGCATACGAAGCTTTCTTT.

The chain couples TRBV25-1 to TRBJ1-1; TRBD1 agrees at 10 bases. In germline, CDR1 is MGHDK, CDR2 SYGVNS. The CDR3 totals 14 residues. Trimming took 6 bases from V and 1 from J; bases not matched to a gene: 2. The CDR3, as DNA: TGTGCCAGCAGGGGACAGGGGTCGAACACTGAAGCTTTCTTT. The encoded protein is CASRGQGSNTEAFF.

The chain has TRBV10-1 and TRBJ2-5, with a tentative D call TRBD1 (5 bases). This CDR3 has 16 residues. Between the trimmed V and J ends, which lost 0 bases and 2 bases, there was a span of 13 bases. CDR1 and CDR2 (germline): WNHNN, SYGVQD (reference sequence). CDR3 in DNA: TGCGCCAGCAGTGAGTCAAGGGGCTCAGGGCAAGAGACCCAGTACTTC. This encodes CASSESRGSGQETQYF.

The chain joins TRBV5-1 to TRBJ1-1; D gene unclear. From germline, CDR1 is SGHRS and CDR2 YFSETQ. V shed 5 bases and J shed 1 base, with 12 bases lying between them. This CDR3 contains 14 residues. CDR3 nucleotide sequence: TGCGCCAGCAGGGTGGGCAGCCGGAACACTGAAGCTTTCTTT. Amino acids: CASRVGSRNTEAFF.

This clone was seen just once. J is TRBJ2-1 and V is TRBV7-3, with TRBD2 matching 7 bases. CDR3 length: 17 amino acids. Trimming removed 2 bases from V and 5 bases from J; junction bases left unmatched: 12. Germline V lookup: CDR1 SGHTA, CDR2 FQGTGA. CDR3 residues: CASSLYREAGRDNEQFF. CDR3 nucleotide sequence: TGTGCCAGCAGCTTATACCGGGAGGCGGGTCGGGACAATGAGCAGTTCTTC.

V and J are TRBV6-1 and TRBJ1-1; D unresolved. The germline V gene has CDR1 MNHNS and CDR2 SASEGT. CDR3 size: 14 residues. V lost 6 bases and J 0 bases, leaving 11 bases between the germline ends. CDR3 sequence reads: CASRPSTLNTEAFF. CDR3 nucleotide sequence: TGTGCCAGCAGGCCGTCCACTTTGAACACTGAAGCTTTCTTT.

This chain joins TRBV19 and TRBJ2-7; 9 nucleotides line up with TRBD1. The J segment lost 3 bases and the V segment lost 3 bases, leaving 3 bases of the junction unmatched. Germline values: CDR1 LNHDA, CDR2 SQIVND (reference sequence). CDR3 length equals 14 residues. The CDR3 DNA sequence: TGTGCCAGTAGTATCCGGGACAGGGACTACGAGCAGTACTTC. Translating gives CASSIRDRDYEQYF.

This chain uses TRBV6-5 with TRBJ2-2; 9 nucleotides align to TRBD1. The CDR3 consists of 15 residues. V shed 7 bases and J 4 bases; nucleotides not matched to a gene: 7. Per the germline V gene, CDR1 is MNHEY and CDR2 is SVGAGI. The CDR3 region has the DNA TGTGCCAGCAACCCGGACAGGGGAGGCACCGGGGAGCTGTTTTTT. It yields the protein CASNPDRGGTGELFF.

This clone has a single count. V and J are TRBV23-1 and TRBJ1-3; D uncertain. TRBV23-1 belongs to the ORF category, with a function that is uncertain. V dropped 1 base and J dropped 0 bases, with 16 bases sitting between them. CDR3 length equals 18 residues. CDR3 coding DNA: TGCGCCAGCAGTCAATTGCGGCCCAGCCCTAGCTCTGGAAACACCATATATTTT. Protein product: CASSQLRPSPSSGNTIYF.

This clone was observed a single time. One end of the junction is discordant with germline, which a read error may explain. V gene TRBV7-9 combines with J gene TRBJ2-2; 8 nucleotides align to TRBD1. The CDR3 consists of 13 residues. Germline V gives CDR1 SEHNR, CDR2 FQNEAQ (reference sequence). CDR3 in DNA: TGTTCCAGCAAGGACAGGGACACCGGGGAGCTGTTTTTT. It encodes CSSKDRDTGELFF.

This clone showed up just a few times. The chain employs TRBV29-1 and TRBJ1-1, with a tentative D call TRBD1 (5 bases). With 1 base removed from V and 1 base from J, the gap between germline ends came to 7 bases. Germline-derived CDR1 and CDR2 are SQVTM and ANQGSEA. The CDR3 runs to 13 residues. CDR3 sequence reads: CSVEGQKNTEAFF. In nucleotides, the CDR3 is TGCAGCGTTGAAGGACAGAAGAACACTGAAGCTTTCTTT.

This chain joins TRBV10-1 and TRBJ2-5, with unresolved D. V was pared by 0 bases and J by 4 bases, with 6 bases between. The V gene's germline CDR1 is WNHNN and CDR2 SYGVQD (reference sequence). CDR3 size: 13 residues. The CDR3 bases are TGCGCCAGCAGTGAGTCGATGAGAGAGACCCAGTACTTC. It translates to CASSESMRETQYF.

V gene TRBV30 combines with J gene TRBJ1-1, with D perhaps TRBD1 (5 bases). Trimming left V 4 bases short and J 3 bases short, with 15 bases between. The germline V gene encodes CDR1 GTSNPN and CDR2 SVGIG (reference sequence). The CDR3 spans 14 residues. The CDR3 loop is CAWTGKYDDTEAFF. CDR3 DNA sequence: TGTGCCTGGACAGGGAAGTATGATGACACTGAAGCTTTCTTT.

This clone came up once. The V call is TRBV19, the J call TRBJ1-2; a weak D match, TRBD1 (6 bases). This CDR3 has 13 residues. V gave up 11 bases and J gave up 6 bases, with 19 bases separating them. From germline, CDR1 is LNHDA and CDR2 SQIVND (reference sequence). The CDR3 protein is CAGSNGGGHGYTF. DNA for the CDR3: TGTGCCGGTTCAAATGGGGGGGGCCATGGCTACACCTTC.

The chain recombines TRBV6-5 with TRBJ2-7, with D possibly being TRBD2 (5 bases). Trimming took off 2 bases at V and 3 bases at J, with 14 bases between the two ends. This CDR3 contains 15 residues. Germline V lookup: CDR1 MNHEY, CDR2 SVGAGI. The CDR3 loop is CASSYPAGGDYEQYF. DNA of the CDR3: TGTGCCAGCAGTTACCCGGCGGGTGGGGACTACGAGCAGTACTTC.

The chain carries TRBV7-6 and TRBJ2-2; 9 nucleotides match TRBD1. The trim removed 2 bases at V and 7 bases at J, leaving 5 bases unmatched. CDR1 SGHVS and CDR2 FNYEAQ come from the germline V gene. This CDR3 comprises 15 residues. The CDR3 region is CASSLPQGAVGELFF. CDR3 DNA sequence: TGTGCCAGCAGCTTACCACAGGGGGCTGTCGGGGAGCTGTTTTTT.

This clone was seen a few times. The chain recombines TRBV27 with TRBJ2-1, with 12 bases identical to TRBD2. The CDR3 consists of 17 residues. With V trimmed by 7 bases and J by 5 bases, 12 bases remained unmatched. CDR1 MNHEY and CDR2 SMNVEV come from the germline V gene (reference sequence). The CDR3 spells CASIPSGRALSNNEQFF. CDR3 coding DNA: TGTGCCAGCATCCCTAGCGGGAGGGCCCTCAGTAACAATGAGCAGTTCTTC.

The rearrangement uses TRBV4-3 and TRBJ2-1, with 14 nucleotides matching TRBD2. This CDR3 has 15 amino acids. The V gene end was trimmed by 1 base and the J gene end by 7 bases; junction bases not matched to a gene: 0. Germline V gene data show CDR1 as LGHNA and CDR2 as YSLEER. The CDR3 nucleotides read TGCGCCAGCAGCCAAGGGACTAGCGGGGGGAATGAGCAGTTCTTC. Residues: CASSQGTSGGNEQFF.

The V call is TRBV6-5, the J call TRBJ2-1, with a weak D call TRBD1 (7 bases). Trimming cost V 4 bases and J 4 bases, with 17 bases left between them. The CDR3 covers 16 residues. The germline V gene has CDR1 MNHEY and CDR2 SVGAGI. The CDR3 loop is CASSSDRGTAYNEQFF. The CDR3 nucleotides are TGTGCCAGCAGTTCCGATCGGGGGACAGCATACAATGAGCAGTTCTTC.